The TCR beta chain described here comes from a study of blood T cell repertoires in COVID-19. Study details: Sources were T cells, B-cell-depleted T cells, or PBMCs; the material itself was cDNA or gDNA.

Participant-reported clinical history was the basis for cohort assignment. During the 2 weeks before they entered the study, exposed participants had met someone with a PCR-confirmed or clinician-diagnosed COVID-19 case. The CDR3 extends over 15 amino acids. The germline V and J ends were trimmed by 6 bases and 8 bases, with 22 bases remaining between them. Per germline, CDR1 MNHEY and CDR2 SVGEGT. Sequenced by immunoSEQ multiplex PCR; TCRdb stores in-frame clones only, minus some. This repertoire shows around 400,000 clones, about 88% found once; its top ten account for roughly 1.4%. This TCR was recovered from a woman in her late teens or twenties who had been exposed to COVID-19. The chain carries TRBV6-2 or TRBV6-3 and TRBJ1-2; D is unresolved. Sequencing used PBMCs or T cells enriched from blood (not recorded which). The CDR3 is CASSRYQATATGYTF. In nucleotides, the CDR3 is TGTGCCAGCAGCCGATATCAGGCCACAGCTACCGGCTACACCTTC.